This T cell receptor (beta chain) was found in a study of T cell repertoires in cytomegalovirus infection. About the research overall: Matching HLA type and CMV infection were both indicated by public TCR beta signatures.

TCRdb used MiXCR to reprocess the reads, holding one entry per CDR3 protein. The table lists about 230,000 distinct CDR3 sequences, under 25% of them singletons. Remarks on this clonotype: As yet, its antigen is unknown. A junction boundary mismatches the germline segment, possibly from a read error.

Study results and caveats: CMV-specific TCR beta clonotypes restricted by HLA-C dominated the ex vivo response. CMV carriers having the relevant HLA were flagged by cumulative public TCR beta family frequency.

Germline CDR1 SGHDT, CDR2 YYEEEE. The length of the CDR3 is 13 residues. The source material was CD8+ T cells from PBMCs. V gene TRBV5-6 combines with J gene TRBJ1-1, with TRBD1 as a possible D gene (6 bases). This receptor was obtained from a human donor in good health (CMV status not recorded). Some clones in this sample may be carry-over from other donors' samples. CDR3 bases: TGTGGCAGCAGCAGACAGGTGAACACTGAAGCTTTCTTT. Amino acids: CGSSRQVNTEAFF.